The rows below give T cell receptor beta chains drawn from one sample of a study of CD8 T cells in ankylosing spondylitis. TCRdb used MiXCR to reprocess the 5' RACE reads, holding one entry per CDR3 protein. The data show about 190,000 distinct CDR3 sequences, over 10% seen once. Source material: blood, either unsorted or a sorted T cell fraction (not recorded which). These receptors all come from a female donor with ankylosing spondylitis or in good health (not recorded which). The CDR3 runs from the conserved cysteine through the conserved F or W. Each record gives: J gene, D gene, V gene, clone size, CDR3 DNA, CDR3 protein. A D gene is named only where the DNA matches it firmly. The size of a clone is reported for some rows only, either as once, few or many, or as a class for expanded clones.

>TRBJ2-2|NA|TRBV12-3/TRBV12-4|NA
TGTGCCAGCAGTTTGGCAGGGATCGGGGAGCTGTTTTTT
CASSLAGIGELFF
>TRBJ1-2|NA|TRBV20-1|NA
TGCAGTGCTAAGGTCTCGACGATTAACTATGGCTACACCTTC
CSAKVSTINYGYTF
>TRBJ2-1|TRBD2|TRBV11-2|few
TGTGCCAGCAGCTTAGGGGTCCGGGCTAGCGGGAGGGCCAATGAGCAGTTCTTC
CASSLGVRASGRANEQFF
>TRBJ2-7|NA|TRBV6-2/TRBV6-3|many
TGTGCCAGCAGTTACTCGATCGTCGGTCGCGAGCAGTACTTC
CASSYSIVGREQYF
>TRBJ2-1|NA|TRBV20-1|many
TGCAGTGCTAGAAGGGACAGCCCAGGAGGGTACAATGAGCAGTTCTTC
CSARRDSPGGYNEQFF
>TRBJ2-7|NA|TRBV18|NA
TGTGCCAGCTCACCACCCTCCTCGACTAGTACTGGCGAGCAGTACTTC
CASSPPSSTSTGEQYF
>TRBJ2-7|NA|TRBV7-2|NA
TGTGCCAGCAGTCGAACCGGACAGAAATCCTACGAGCAGTACTTC
CASSRTGQKSYEQYF
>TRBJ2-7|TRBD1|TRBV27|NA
TGTGCCAGCAGCTTGGGGACAGGGCCCTACGAGCAGTACTTC
CASSLGTGPYEQYF
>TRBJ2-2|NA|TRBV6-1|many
TGTGCCAGCAGTCGCGGGGCAGCGAACACCGGGGAGCTGTTTTTT
CASSRGAANTGELFF
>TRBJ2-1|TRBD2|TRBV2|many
TGTGCCAGCAGTGAAGATAGCGGGAGGGCCGGTGCGGTGTTCTTC
CASSEDSGRAGAVFF
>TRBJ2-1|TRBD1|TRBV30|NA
TGTGCCTGGGTCGTATTAGGACAGGGAGGAAATGAGCAGTTCTTC
CAWVVLGQGGNEQFF
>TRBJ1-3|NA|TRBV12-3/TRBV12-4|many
TGTGCCAGAGTAGTGGAGGCCACCTCTGGAAACACCATATATTTT
CARVVEATSGNTIYF
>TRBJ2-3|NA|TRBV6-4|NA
TGTGCCAGCAGTGAGCTCCGGGGGGATACGCAGTATTTT
CASSELRGDTQYF
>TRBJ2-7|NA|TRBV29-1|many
TGCAGCGTTGGAGGGGGTGTAGCCTACGAGCAGTACTTC
CSVGGGVAYEQYF
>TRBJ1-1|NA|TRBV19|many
TGTGCCAGTACCCACTCCTGGGGGAATGACGCTTTCTTT
CASTHSWGNDAFF
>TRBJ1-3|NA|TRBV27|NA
TGTGCCAGCAGTCCCTACTCGGGACACCCCTCTGGAAACACCATATATTTT
CASSPYSGHPSGNTIYF
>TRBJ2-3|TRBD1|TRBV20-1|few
TGCAGTGCCGCCGGGACAGGGACGACAGATACGCAGTATTTT
CSAAGTGTTDTQYF
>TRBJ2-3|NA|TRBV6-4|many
TGTGCCAGCAGTGGAGGAGCGGTGGGTACAGATACGCAGTATTTT
CASSGGAVGTDTQYF
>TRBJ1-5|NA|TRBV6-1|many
TGTGCCAGCAGCCACCCTGGCGGCCAGCCCCAGCATTTT
CASSHPGGQPQHF
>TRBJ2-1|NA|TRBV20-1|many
TGCAGTGCTATTCCGTTGAGGACTGGGCAGGATGAGCAGTTCTTC
CSAIPLRTGQDEQFF
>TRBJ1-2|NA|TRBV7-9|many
TGTGCCAGCGGACCCGGGACCAACTATGGCTACACCTTC
CASGPGTNYGYTF
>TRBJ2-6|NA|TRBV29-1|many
TGCAGCGTTGATTCTGGATCTGGGGCCAACGTCCTGACTTTC
CSVDSGSGANVLTF
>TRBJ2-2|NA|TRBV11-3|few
TGTGCCATCCCCCAGTCCCGGACCCTCCCTACCGGGGAGCTGTTTTTT
CAIPQSRTLPTGELFF
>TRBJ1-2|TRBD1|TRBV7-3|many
TGTGCCAGCAGCCTAGGGCACACAGGGGCCTATGGCTACACCTTC
CASSLGHTGAYGYTF
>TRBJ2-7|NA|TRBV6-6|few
TGTGCCAGCAGTACAGGAGGCTACGAGCAGTACTTC
CASSTGGYEQYF
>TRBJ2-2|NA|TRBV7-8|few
TGTGCCAGCAGCCCCATTGCTGTCGGAGTCACCGGGGAGCTGTTTTTT
CASSPIAVGVTGELFF
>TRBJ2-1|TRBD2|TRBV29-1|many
TGCAGCGTTGACGTGGGACTAGCGGAATACAATGAGCAGTTCTTC
CSVDVGLAEYNEQFF
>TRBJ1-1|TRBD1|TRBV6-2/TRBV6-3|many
TGTGCCAGCAGTACAGGGGGCTTCACTGAAGCTTTCTTT
CASSTGGFTEAFF
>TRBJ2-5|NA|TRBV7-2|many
TGTGCCAGCAGCTTAGAGTCAGGGTGGACACAAGAGACCCAGTACTTC
CASSLESGWTQETQYF
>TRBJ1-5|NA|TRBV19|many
TGTGCCAGTAGTATACAGGGGACTTCGGAGCCCCAGCATTTT
CASSIQGTSEPQHF
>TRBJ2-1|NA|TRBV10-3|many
TGTGCCATCAGTCGACTGCCTGATGAGCAGTTCTTC
CAISRLPDEQFF